The source of this T cell receptor beta chain is a study of CD8 T cells in Susac syndrome. This CDR3 contains 15 residues. Germline CDR1 is SGHDT and CDR2 is YYEEEE. V lost 6 bases and J 7 bases, leaving 20 bases between the germline ends. After extraction with the RNeasy kit, roughly 0.45 to 1 ug of the RNA was reverse transcribed using random hexamers. TCRdb ran MiXCR on the immunoSEQ multiplex PCR reads and lists one entry per CDR3 protein. The sample contains approximately 190,000 distinct CDR3 sequences, around 90% of which appear only once. The sample comprised CD4+ T cells from PBMCs. The chain joins TRBV5-6 to TRBJ2-1, with a tentative D call TRBD2 (5 bases). This clonotype originated in a human donor with Susac syndrome. This CDR3 is CASTRTGILINEQFF. As DNA, the CDR3 is TGTGCCAGCACCCGGACGGGAATCCTCATTAATGAGCAGTTCTTC.